A single sample gave rise to the 20 T cell receptor beta chains below, sequenced in a study of blood T cell repertoires in COVID-19 (dated by TCRdb to about 2020). Receptor amplification or capture employed the immunoSEQ multiplex PCR assay. This immuneACCESS table, as held by TCRdb, lists in-frame sequences with V and J called but not all clones. Of the missing ones, under half trace to an unresolved V gene in checked studies; the others have no known cause. The sample records approximately 210,000 clones, around 85% of which are singletons. The biggest ten clones account for 0.55% to 0.75% of the sample. The sample consisted of peripheral blood. These receptors came from a man aged 35 to 55 with acute or convalescent COVID-19.

The chain joins TRBV4-1 to TRBJ2-1; 10 bases map to TRBD2. The CDR3 is made up of 15 amino acids. V dropped 5 bases and J dropped 1; count of bases not matched to a gene: 2. CDR1 MGHRA and CDR2 YSYEKL come from the germline V gene. Written as DNA, the CDR3 is TGCGCCAGCAGCTTAGCGGGGGGTTCCTACAATGAGCAGTTCTTC. This sequence encodes CASSLAGGSYNEQFF.

This chain joins TRBV18 and TRBJ1-1; TRBD1 matches 8 bases. Unmatched junction bases numbered 8, after V lost 3 bases and J lost 5 bases. This CDR3 has 15 amino acids. Germline V gene sequence: CDR1 KGHSH, CDR2 LQKENI. The CDR3 DNA follows: TGTGCCAGCTCACCTGGACAGGGCGGGTTGACTGAAGCTTTCTTT. Its protein is CASSPGQGGLTEAFF.

The chain uses TRBV28 and TRBJ1-6, with 11 positions matching TRBD1. The CDR3 contains 15 residues. Germline V gene lookup returns CDR1 MDHEN and CDR2 SYDVKM. The trim removed 3 bases at V and 9 bases at J, leaving 4 bases unmatched. The DNA of the CDR3 is TGTGCCAGCAGTTTGGGGACAGGGGGTACTTCACCCCTCCACTTT. It specifies CASSLGTGGTSPLHF.

This sequence joins TRBV5-1 and TRBJ1-1, with a possible D match to TRBD1 (5 bases). Trimming took off 2 bases at V and 0 bases at J, with 8 bases between the two ends. In germline, CDR1 is SGHRS, CDR2 YFSETQ. This CDR3 has 14 amino acids. CDR3 sequence (DNA): TGCGCCAGCAGCTTAAGGACACTGAACACTGAAGCTTTCTTT. Encoded protein: CASSLRTLNTEAFF.

The chain recombines TRBV5-1 with TRBJ2-3; TRBD2 might be the D (6 bases). The V end lost 1 base, the J end lost 1 base, and 10 bases lay between the germline ends. This CDR3 has 15 residues. Germline V gene lookup returns CDR1 SGHRS and CDR2 YFSETQ. The CDR3 loop is CASSLLARGTDTQYF. In DNA, the CDR3 is TGCGCCAGCAGCTTGCTAGCGAGGGGCACAGATACGCAGTATTTT.

The chain couples TRBV2 to TRBJ1-2; a possible D gene is TRBD1 (6 bases). The CDR3 loop spans 15 amino acids. Trimming took off 4 bases at V and 2 bases at J, with 14 bases between the two ends. The V gene's germline CDR1 is SNHLY and CDR2 FYNNEI. The CDR3 region is CASSVKEGGNYGYTF. CDR3 coding DNA: TGTGCCAGCAGTGTTAAGGAGGGGGGGAACTATGGCTACACCTTC.

In DNA, the CDR3 is TGTGCCAGCAGTTACAGAGCCGAAGCTTTCTTT. It specifies CASSYRAEAFF. The rearrangement links TRBV6-5 to TRBJ1-1; unclear D gene. The CDR3 runs to 11 residues. Germline CDR1 MNHEY, CDR2 SVGAGI. The V gene lost 2 bases and the J gene lost 8 bases, with 6 bases spanning the gap.

The gene calls are TRBV9 and TRBJ2-7; TRBD1 matches 11 bases. The CDR3 is 14 residues long. Germline-derived CDR1 and CDR2 are SGDLS and YYNGEE. Trimming took 3 bases from V and 6 from J; bases not matched to a gene: 5. This chain's CDR3 is CASSAGDRGAEQYF. The CDR3 DNA reads TGTGCCAGCAGCGCGGGGGACAGGGGGGCCGAGCAGTACTTC.

CDR3 in DNA: TGTGCCAGCAGTTTAGACAGGGGCGAAAACACCATATATTTT. Its protein is CASSLDRGENTIYF. The chain links TRBV6-5 to TRBJ1-3; 8 nucleotides align to TRBD1. V dropped 4 bases and J dropped 6; count of bases not matched to a gene: 5. This CDR3 contains 14 residues. Per germline, CDR1 MNHEY and CDR2 SVGAGI.

The chain combines TRBV7-2 with TRBJ1-2; tentative D call: TRBD1 (6 bases). V was cut by 5 bases and J by 7 bases, with 17 bases left in between. The germline V gene has CDR1 SGHTA and CDR2 FQGNSA. The CDR3 sequence is 14 residues long. In DNA form, the CDR3 reads TGTGCCAGCAGCCTACCTCGGGGGGCAAGTGGCTACACCTTC. Its protein product is CASSLPRGASGYTF.

This chain links TRBV7-8 with TRBJ2-2; perhaps TRBD2 as D (7 bases). V dropped 2 bases and J dropped 3 bases, with 13 bases sitting between them. The CDR3 loop spans 16 amino acids. Germline assignment: CDR1 SGHVS and CDR2 FQNEAQ. Written as DNA, the CDR3 is TGTGCCAGCAGCTTAATAGGGGGAGGGTACACCGGGGAGCTGTTTTTT. This encodes CASSLIGGGYTGELFF.

The V gene is TRBV5-4, the J gene TRBJ1-1; D call uncertain. The germline V gene has CDR1 SGHNT and CDR2 YYREEE (reference sequence). CDR3 length equals 17 residues. V shed 1 base and J shed 0 bases, with 16 bases lying between them. The CDR3 sequence is CASSLFFRTEVNTEAFF. The CDR3 coding sequence is TGTGCCAGCAGCTTGTTTTTTAGGACGGAGGTGAACACTGAAGCTTTCTTT. The complete variable domain, with remaining parts taken from reference TRBV5-4 and TRBJ1-1, reads ETGVTQSPTHLIKTRGQQVTLRCSSQSGHNTVSWYQQALGQGPQFIFQYYREEENGRGNFPPRFSGLQFPNYSSELNVNALELDDSALYLCASSLFFRTEVNTEAFFGQGTRLTVV.

V usage is TRBV30 and J usage is TRBJ1-2, with 7 bases that match TRBD1. Germline V CDR1 and CDR2: GTSNPN, SVGIG (reference sequence). The CDR3 is made up of 17 amino acids. The junction had 15 bases not matched to a gene; V was cut back by 1 base and J by 4 bases. CDR3 protein: CAWSGGDRTGSPYGYTF. The CDR3 region has the DNA TGTGCCTGGAGTGGAGGGGATCGGACAGGTTCCCCCTATGGCTACACCTTC.

The genes are TRBV5-1 and TRBJ2-5; 10 bases fit TRBD1. Per the germline V gene, CDR1 is SGHRS and CDR2 is YFSETQ. This CDR3 spans 15 amino acids. After removal of 7 bases from V and 4 bases from J, the junction contained 10 bases not matched to a gene. CDR3 loop: CASGSTGGEGETQYF. The CDR3 region has the DNA TGCGCCAGCGGATCGACAGGGGGCGAAGGAGAGACCCAGTACTTC.

This clone was counted once. V is TRBV6-5 and J is TRBJ1-2; D is ambiguous. There are 12 residues in the CDR3. Looked up from germline, CDR1 is MNHEY and CDR2 is SVGAGI. The germline V and J ends were trimmed by 8 bases and 8 bases, with 15 bases remaining between them. This chain's CDR3 is CASLLRGSGYTF. The CDR3 nucleotides read TGTGCCAGCCTACTCCGGGGTTCAGGCTACACCTTC.

CDR3 in amino acids: CAGEDSHQETQYF. The CDR3 DNA reads as TGTGCCGGGGAAGACAGCCACCAAGAGACCCAGTACTTC. V gene TRBV2 combines with J gene TRBJ2-5; possible D gene TRBD1, 5 bases. CDR3 length: 13 amino acids. The V end was cut by 11 bases, the J end by 0 bases, with 13 bases between. Germline V lookup: CDR1 SNHLY, CDR2 FYNNEI. Filled out from reference TRBV2 and TRBJ2-5, the complete variable domain reads EPEVTQTPSHQVTQMGQEVILRCVPISNHLYFYWYRQILGQKVEFLVSFYNNEISEKSEIFDDQFSVERPDGSNFTLKIRSTKLEDSAMYFCAGEDSHQETQYFGPGTRLLVL.

The V call is TRBV27, the J call TRBJ1-2, with TRBD1 identical over 10 bases. V lost 5 bases and J lost 7; bases outside the gene matches: 7. The CDR3 spans 14 residues. Per germline, CDR1 MNHEY and CDR2 SMNVEV (reference sequence). CDR3 nucleotide sequence: TGTGCCAGCAGTATGGGACAGGGGCTTTTTGGCTACACCTTC. Protein sequence: CASSMGQGLFGYTF.

V gene TRBV5-5 combines with J gene TRBJ2-1; 7 positions agree with TRBD1. The CDR3 runs to 15 residues. CDR1 is SGHKS, CDR2 YYEKEE, per germline (reference sequence). The V gene end was trimmed by 6 bases and the J gene end by 3 bases; junction bases not matched to a gene: 9. The CDR3: CASNLRDSDYNEQFF. CDR3 in DNA: TGTGCCAGCAACCTCCGGGACAGTGACTACAATGAGCAGTTCTTC.

The chain links TRBV6-5 to TRBJ1-1; D is ambiguous. The CDR3 consists of 13 residues. From germline, CDR1 is MNHEY and CDR2 SVGAGI. V dropped 2 bases and J dropped 1 base, with 5 bases sitting between them. The CDR3 is CASSYNRNTEAFF. CDR3 nucleotide sequence: TGTGCCAGCAGTTACAACAGGAACACTGAAGCTTTCTTT.

The chain uses TRBV3-1 (or the pseudogene TRBV3-2) and TRBJ2-6, with D possibly TRBD2 on 5 matching bases. Germline V gene data show CDR1 as LGHDT and CDR2 as YNNKEL (reference sequence). Deletions cut 3 bases from V and 2 bases from J, with 14 bases between. The CDR3 has 17 residues. The CDR3 spells CASSHPPVGAGANVLTF. The CDR3 region has the DNA TGTGCCAGCAGCCACCCCCCCGTCGGGGCTGGGGCCAACGTCCTGACTTTC.